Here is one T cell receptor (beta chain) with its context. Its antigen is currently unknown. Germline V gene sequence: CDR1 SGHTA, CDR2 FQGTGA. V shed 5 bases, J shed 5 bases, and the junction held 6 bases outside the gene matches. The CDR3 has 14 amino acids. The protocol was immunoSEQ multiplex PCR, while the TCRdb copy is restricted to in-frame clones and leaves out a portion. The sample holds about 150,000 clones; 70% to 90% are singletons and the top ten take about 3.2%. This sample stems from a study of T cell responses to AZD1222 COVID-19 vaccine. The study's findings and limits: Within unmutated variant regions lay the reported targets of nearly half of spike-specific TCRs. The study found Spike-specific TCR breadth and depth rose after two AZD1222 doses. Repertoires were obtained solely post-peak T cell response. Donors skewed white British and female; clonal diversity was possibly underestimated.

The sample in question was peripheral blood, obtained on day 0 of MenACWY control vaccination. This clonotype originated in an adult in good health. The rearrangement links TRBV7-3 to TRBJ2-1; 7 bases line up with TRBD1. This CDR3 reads CASSPGQKNNEQFF. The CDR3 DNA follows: TGTGCCAGCAGCCCGGGACAGAAAAACAATGAGCAGTTCTTC.